These T cell receptor beta chains were read from a single sample in a study of control samples from healthy donors and cancer patients. Using immunoSEQ multiplex PCR, the repertoire was profiled, and TCRdb retains in-frame clones only, with some absent. The sample has under 60,000 clones, about 93% seen once. The sequencing sample was made of PBMCs. Receptors originate from a woman between 50 and 59 years old with head and neck cancer. Each CDR3 is given with its conserved first and last residue. Clone size is given for some rows only: seen once, a few or many times, or a class if the clone is expanded.

size	V	CDR3
-	TRBV2	CASSGGGLNTGELFF
-	TRBV19	CASSGTGTSPGELFF
once	TRBV4-1	CASSQGTFGPSEAFF
-	TRBV7-2	CASSLEAGADTQYF
-	TRBV7-2	CATHEGPNYEQYF
-	TRBV11-2	CASSLDGGDNQPQHF
-	TRBV19	CASTGGDRALIGLGTGELFF
-	TRBV6-2/TRBV6-3	CASSYSSGRKTYEQYF
-	TRBV21-1	CASSPHQTLAIGNTIYF
-	TRBV30	CAWTRDRGNYGYTF
-	TRBV6-5	CASTSGGPYGYTF
-	TRBV5-4	CASSLGLAGGPETQYF
-	TRBV18	CASSPKGNPYEQYF
-	TRBV5-6	CASSGQGADQPQHF